Each of the 12 T cell receptor beta chains below was sequenced from the same sample in a study of neoadjuvant nivolumab and ipilimumab in lung cancer. Method: immunoSEQ multiplex PCR; TCRdb's copy keeps in-frame clones and lacks some. Here the sample spans about 38,000 clones, 89% being singletons. Here the sequenced sample was peripheral blood, taken before neoadjuvant nivolumab, alone or with ipilimumab. Source of these receptors: an adult with non-small cell lung cancer.

CDR3 sequence: CATAAGWTGGGNTIYF. CDR3 nucleotides: TGTGCTACAGCAGCTGGGTGGACAGGGGGAGGAAACACCATATATTTT. V gene TRBV5-4 combines with J gene TRBJ1-3, with 10 bases matching TRBD1. The CDR3 spans 16 residues. From germline, CDR1 is SGHNT and CDR2 YYREEE (reference sequence).

V and J are TRBV18 and TRBJ2-5, with 7 bases that match TRBD2. The CDR3 loop spans 15 amino acids. V lost 2 bases and J lost 2; bases outside the gene matches: 5. CDR1 KGHSH and CDR2 LQKENI come from the germline V gene. The DNA for the CDR3 is TGTGCCAGCTCACCAGCGGCTAGCGGTCAAGAGACCCAGTACTTC. Protein: CASSPAASGQETQYF.

The chain uses TRBV6-1 and TRBJ2-3, with TRBD2 identical over 7 bases. V was clipped by 4 bases and J by 0 bases; unmatched bases: 16. The CDR3 is 19 amino acids. Germline V gene data show CDR1 as MNHNS and CDR2 as SASEGT. CDR3 DNA sequence: TGTGCCAGCAGTGGAGTAGCGGGCGTAGGGGTGACTAGCACAGATACGCAGTATTTT. It specifies CASSGVAGVGVTSTDTQYF.

There are a few counts of this clone. The chain links TRBV7-4 to TRBJ1-5; D possibly corresponds to TRBD1 (5 bases). Germline V gene data show CDR1 as SGHVT and CDR2 as SQSDAQ. This CDR3 region has 13 residues. Trimming removed 9 bases at V and 5 bases at J, with 14 bases between. In DNA form, the CDR3 reads TGTGCCAGTGCAAGGGGTTACGATCAGCCCCAGCATTTT. This encodes CASARGYDQPQHF.

This clone was seen more than once but under ten times. The V and J genes are TRBV9 and TRBJ2-7; TRBD2 matches at 10 bases. There are 15 residues in the CDR3. The V gene end was trimmed by 0 bases and the J gene end by 3 bases; junction bases not matched to a gene: 3. Germline V gene lookup returns CDR1 SGDLS and CDR2 YYNGEE. The CDR3 sequence is CASSVGTSGHYEQYF. DNA for the CDR3: TGTGCCAGCAGCGTAGGGACTAGCGGACACTACGAGCAGTACTTC.

V usage is TRBV2 and J usage is TRBJ2-5; TRBD1 might be the D (5 bases). The CDR3 loop spans 12 amino acids. CDR1 and CDR2 from the germline V gene are SNHLY and FYNNEI. V lost 4 bases and J lost 5, with 8 bases in between. The CDR3 DNA sequence: TGTGCCAGCAGTGTAGGGGCTGAGACCCAGTACTTC. Translated, it gives CASSVGAETQYF.

J is TRBJ1-5 and V is TRBV5-1; 8 nucleotides match TRBD1. Trimming at V came to 4 bases and at J to 4 bases, leaving 7 bases not matched to a gene. Germline CDR1 reads SGHRS; CDR2 reads YFSETQ. CDR3 length: 15 amino acids. The CDR3 DNA reads as TGCGCCAGCAGCCCAACTACAGGGGGGAATCAGCCCCAGCATTTT. Protein product: CASSPTTGGNQPQHF.

The CDR3 spells CASSSGLTDEQYF. The CDR3 DNA is TGCGCCAGCAGCTCGGGTCTGACAGACGAGCAGTACTTC. The chain has TRBV5-1 and TRBJ2-7, with D maybe TRBD1 (5 bases). V lost 3 bases, J lost 5 bases, and 12 bases lay in between. Germline V CDR1 and CDR2: SGHRS, YFSETQ. CDR3 size: 13 residues.

CDR3 protein: CASSRGQDRSEQYF. Written as DNA, the CDR3 is TGCGCCAGCAGCCGTGGACAGGATCGGTCCGAGCAGTACTTC. The rearrangement uses TRBV4-3 and TRBJ2-7, with 7 nucleotides matching TRBD1. This CDR3 region has 14 residues. The junction had 9 bases not matched to a gene; V was cut back by 4 bases and J by 6 bases. In germline, CDR1 is LGHNA, CDR2 YSLEER.

The chain uses TRBV9 and TRBJ2-3; 11 bases line up with TRBD2. The germline gives CDR1 SGDLS, CDR2 YYNGEE. The CDR3 loop spans 14 amino acids. The V and J ends lost 4 bases and 5 bases, in that order; junction bases with no gene match: 3. In nucleotides, the CDR3 is TGTGCCAGCAGCTACGGACTAGCGGGAGATACGCAGTATTTT. This encodes CASSYGLAGDTQYF.

DNA of the CDR3: TGTGCCAGCACCAAACTACCGGGACTAGCCTACGAGCAGTACTTC. It is translated as CASTKLPGLAYEQYF. The chain is built from TRBV28 and TRBJ2-7; TRBD2 matches 8 bases. This CDR3 is built from 15 residues. The J segment lost 2 bases and the V segment lost 7 bases, leaving 10 bases of the junction unmatched. Germline V gene data show CDR1 as MDHEN and CDR2 as SYDVKM.

The chain joins TRBV6-6 to TRBJ2-7; 7 bases align to TRBD2. J was trimmed by 1 base and V by 4 bases; bases with no gene match: 7. Germline values: CDR1 MNHNY, CDR2 SVGAGI (reference sequence). The CDR3 sequence is 15 residues long. The DNA of the CDR3 is TGTGCCAGCAGTTCCACCACCGGGAGGTCCTACGAGCAGTACTTC. Encoded protein: CASSSTTGRSYEQYF.